Below are 9 T cell receptor beta chains sequenced from a single sample in a study of blood T cell repertoires in COVID-19. Libraries were prepared by immunoSEQ multiplex PCR; TCRdb keeps only in-frame clonotypes and omits some of them. Of approximately 220,000 clones listed, around 84% are singletons. Material for sequencing was peripheral blood. These receptors were collected from a woman aged 55-70 years who had recovered from COVID-19.

The chain employs TRBV4-3 and TRBJ1-5; D perhaps matches TRBD1 (5 bases). Trimming shortened V by 0 bases and J by 2 bases, and 8 bases separated the two germline ends. The CDR3 is made up of 15 amino acids. Germline V gene sequence: CDR1 LGHNA, CDR2 YSLEER. The CDR3 DNA reads as TGCGCCAGCAGCCAAGATGCGACAGGCAATCAGCCCCAGCATTTT. Its translation: CASSQDATGNQPQHF.

This chain connects TRBV19 to TRBJ2-3; D not certain. The CDR3 extends over 13 amino acids. Germline V gene lookup returns CDR1 LNHDA and CDR2 SQIVND (reference sequence). Trimming removed 4 bases at V and 4 bases at J, with 9 bases between. CDR3 in DNA: TGTGCCAGTAGTACCCTAGATTCAGATACGCAGTATTTT. Its translation: CASSTLDSDTQYF. The full variable domain, rest sourced from reference TRBV19 and TRBJ2-3, is DGGITQSPKYLFRKEGQNVTLSCEQNLNHDAMYWYRQDPGQGLRLIYYSQIVNDFQKGDIAEGYSVSREKKESFPLTVTSAQKNPTAFYLCASSTLDSDTQYFGPGTRLTVL.

The chain recombines TRBV6-5 with TRBJ2-5; TRBD1 matches at 9 bases. V was clipped by 4 bases and J by 5 bases; unmatched bases: 5. This CDR3 contains 14 residues. The germline CDR1 and CDR2 sequences are MNHEY and SVGAGI. The CDR3: CASSFGQGSETQYF. In DNA form, the CDR3 reads TGTGCCAGCAGTTTCGGACAGGGGAGCGAGACCCAGTACTTC.

The chain recombines TRBV3-1 (or the pseudogene TRBV3-2) with TRBJ2-4, with TRBD2 matching 9 bases. The CDR3 length is 14 residues. The V gene's germline CDR1 is LGHDT and CDR2 YNNKEL (reference sequence). V shed 4 bases, J shed 8 bases, and the junction held 6 bases outside the gene matches. The CDR3, as DNA: TGTGCCAGCAGCCGGACTAGCGAATTTTACATTCAGTACTTC. As protein: CASSRTSEFYIQYF.

V usage is TRBV27 and J usage is TRBJ2-1; TRBD1 aligns across 7 bases. V lost 5 bases and J lost 8; bases outside the gene matches: 12. In germline, CDR1 is MNHEY, CDR2 SMNVEV (reference sequence). CDR3 length: 15 residues. CDR3 loop: CASSPPLTGIDEQFF. The CDR3 bases are TGTGCCAGCAGTCCACCCCTGACAGGGATCGATGAGCAGTTCTTC.

The chain has TRBV3-1 (or the pseudogene TRBV3-2) and TRBJ1-3; D remains ambiguous. This CDR3 contains 16 residues. In germline, CDR1 is LGHDT, CDR2 YNNKEL (reference sequence). V lost 1 base and J 0 bases, leaving 10 bases between the germline ends. The CDR3 is CASSQGTSISGNTIYF. CDR3 DNA sequence: TGTGCCAGCAGCCAAGGGACTAGTATCTCTGGAAACACCATATATTTT.

The genes are TRBV7-2 and TRBJ2-7; TRBD2 matches at 10 bases. V gave up 4 bases and J gave up 3 bases; unmatched junction bases: 6. Germline loops: CDR1 SGHTA, CDR2 FQGNSA. The CDR3 covers 15 residues. The CDR3 DNA reads as TGTGCCAGCAGCTGGACTAGCGGCCTATACTACGAGCAGTACTTC. Protein product: CASSWTSGLYYEQYF.

V is TRBV5-1 and J is TRBJ2-1, with 8 bases aligning to TRBD2. The V segment lost 4 bases and the J segment 5 bases; nucleotides outside the gene matches: 8. The CDR3 has 15 amino acids. Germline CDR1 reads SGHRS; CDR2 reads YFSETQ. CDR3 nucleotide sequence: TGCGCCAGCAGCAAAATCGGGGGGGCCGACAATGAGCAGTTCTTC. Protein: CASSKIGGADNEQFF.

The rearrangement joins TRBV5-4 to TRBJ2-7; 14 bases are shared with TRBD2. The CDR3 is made up of 15 amino acids. Germline V gives CDR1 SGHNT, CDR2 YYREEE (reference sequence). V shed 4 bases, J shed 7 bases, and the junction held 7 bases outside the gene matches. CDR3 bases: TGTGCCAGCAGCGTGACTAGCGGGGGGGCTGGAGAGCAGTACTTC. The encoded protein is CASSVTSGGAGEQYF.